This T cell receptor beta chain emerged from a study of T cells in Graves' hyperthyroidism and ophthalmopathy. Amplification of TCR beta CDR3 regions used RNA as the template. First-round RT-PCR of the TCR CDR3 relied on the HTBI primer set. TCRdb processed the multiplex PCR reads anew with MiXCR; each CDR3 protein has one entry. The table records over 200,000 distinct CDR3 sequences, about 16% of them present only once. Patients showing uncontrolled infection, other autoimmune disease, pregnancy or lactation were ineligible. This clonotype was observed at least ten times. The clonotype was recovered from a man aged 40-50 years with Graves' hyperthyroidism. The sample comprised blood.

The CDR3 bases are TGTGCCAGCAGCTTAGGCAAGCGAAGGGAGACCCAGTACTTC. Translated, it gives CASSLGKRRETQYF. The gene calls are TRBV7-8 and TRBJ2-5; D is ambiguous. The CDR3 has 14 amino acids. Trimming left V 1 base short and J 5 bases short, with 11 bases between. Germline V gene data show CDR1 as SGHVS and CDR2 as FQNEAQ.